These 28 T cell receptor beta chains share one sample of origin, sequenced in a study of blood T cell repertoires in COVID-19. Measured with immunoSEQ multiplex PCR; TCRdb has only the in-frame clones, and not every one. This sample has about 80,000 clones, with 88% found just once. The sequenced sample consisted of peripheral blood. These receptors originate from a woman of 80 years or more with acute or convalescent COVID-19.

This clone appeared once. This chain connects TRBV10-2 to TRBJ2-7; weak D call: TRBD1 (6 bases). Per the germline V gene, CDR1 is WSHSY and CDR2 is SAAADI. V lost 3 bases and J lost 4, with 10 bases in between. The CDR3 contains 13 residues. CDR3 sequence: CASSEKGVYEQYF. DNA of the CDR3: TGCGCCAGCAGTGAAAAGGGGGTGTACGAGCAGTACTTC.

The chain recombines TRBV19 with TRBJ2-2; D perhaps matches TRBD2 (5 bases). CDR3 length equals 17 residues. Germline CDR1 reads LNHDA; CDR2 reads SQIVND (reference sequence). Trimming left V 4 bases short and J 0 bases short, with 15 bases between. The CDR3 here is CASSKFGGGPNTGELFF. The CDR3, as DNA: TGTGCCAGTAGTAAATTCGGAGGTGGGCCGAACACCGGGGAGCTGTTTTTT.

This rearrangement joins TRBV7-3 to TRBJ2-1; 8 nucleotides align to TRBD2. V gave up 3 bases and J gave up 7 bases; unmatched junction bases: 8. The CDR3 runs 15 residues. The germline V gene encodes CDR1 SGHTA and CDR2 FQGTGA. CDR3 loop: CASSFSGGLGNEQFF. In DNA, the CDR3 is TGTGCCAGCAGCTTCTCGGGAGGGCTGGGAAATGAGCAGTTCTTC.

The chain joins TRBV19 to TRBJ2-3; the D gene is possibly TRBD2 (6 bases). The CDR3 spans 15 residues. The V gene's germline CDR1 is LNHDA and CDR2 SQIVND (reference sequence). V shed 5 bases and J shed 0 bases, with 12 bases lying between them. The CDR3 nucleotides are TGTGCCAGTAGTCCTAGACTAGGCAGCACAGATACGCAGTATTTT. The encoded protein is CASSPRLGSTDTQYF.

V is TRBV30 and J is TRBJ2-2; perhaps TRBD1 as D (6 bases). The CDR3 is 15 amino acids. Trimming stripped 0 bases from V and 1 base from J, with 9 bases between. Germline V lookup: CDR1 GTSNPN, CDR2 SVGIG (reference sequence). The CDR3 region is CAWSVRQVNTGELFF. DNA for the CDR3: TGTGCCTGGAGTGTACGACAGGTGAACACCGGGGAGCTGTTTTTT.

The V call is TRBV19, the J call TRBJ2-3, with 11 positions matching TRBD1. Per the germline V gene, CDR1 is LNHDA and CDR2 is SQIVND (reference sequence). There are 17 residues in the CDR3. With V trimmed by 5 bases and J by 2 bases, 9 bases remained unmatched. CDR3 bases: TGTGCCAGTAGTTCCGGGACAGGGGGAGAGTACACAGATACGCAGTATTTT. Encoded protein: CASSSGTGGEYTDTQYF.

J is TRBJ1-1 and V is TRBV11-3, with D perhaps matching TRBD1 (6 bases). From germline, CDR1 is SGHNT and CDR2 YENEEA. CDR3 length: 14 residues. With 3 bases removed from V and 5 bases from J, the gap between germline ends came to 13 bases. The CDR3 loop is CASSFGGAGTEAFF. The CDR3, as DNA: TGTGCCAGCAGCTTTGGGGGGGCAGGGACTGAAGCTTTCTTT.

This clone showed up just once. V and J are TRBV7-2 and TRBJ2-1; the match to TRBD2 covers 11 bases. The germline CDR1 and CDR2 sequences are SGHTA and FQGNSA. The trim removed 6 bases at V and 10 bases at J, leaving 8 bases unmatched. CDR3 length: 14 residues. The CDR3 region is CASRASGGSPEQFF. The CDR3 bases are TGTGCCAGCAGGGCTAGCGGGGGGTCCCCCGAGCAGTTCTTC. Full variable domain (remainder filled in from reference TRBV7-2 and TRBJ2-1): GAGVSQSPSNKVTEKGKDVELRCDPISGHTALYWYRQSLGQGLEFLIYFQGNSAPDKSGLPSDRFSAERTGGSVSTLTIQRTQQEDSAVYLCASRASGGSPEQFFGPGTRLTVL.

The rearrangement joins TRBV19 to TRBJ1-2, with 7 bases aligning to TRBD1. Losses at the gene ends were 4 bases for V and 4 bases for J; bases not matched to a gene: 15. The V gene's germline CDR1 is LNHDA and CDR2 SQIVND (reference sequence). This CDR3 is 17 amino acids long. The CDR3: CASSTRGTTGWSYGYTF. CDR3 in DNA: TGTGCCAGTAGTACCCGGGGGACGACAGGGTGGAGCTATGGCTACACCTTC.

The V gene is TRBV28, the J gene TRBJ1-4, with 7 nucleotides matching TRBD1. CDR3 length: 13 residues. Germline loops: CDR1 MDHEN, CDR2 SYDVKM. Unmatched junction bases numbered 5, after V lost 6 bases and J lost 7 bases. The CDR3 sequence is CASSLDRVEKLFF. The DNA for the CDR3 is TGTGCCAGCAGCCTAGACAGGGTTGAAAAACTGTTTTTT.

The chain recombines TRBV28 with TRBJ2-5; D gene ambiguous. V gave up 5 bases and J gave up 2 bases, with 3 bases separating them. Germline V gene sequence: CDR1 MDHEN, CDR2 SYDVKM. The CDR3 covers 11 residues. DNA for the CDR3: TGTGCCAGCAGTATACAAGAGACCCAGTACTTC. This encodes CASSIQETQYF. Full variable domain (rest looked up from reference TRBV28 and TRBJ2-5): DVKVTQSSRYLVKRTGEKVFLECVQDMDHENMFWYRQDPGLGLRLIYFSYDVKMKEKGDIPEGYSVSREKKERFSLILESASTNQTSMYLCASSIQETQYFGPGTRLLVL.

This rearrangement joins TRBV15 to TRBJ2-7; D gene ambiguous. The germline gives CDR1 LNHNV, CDR2 YYDKDF (reference sequence). Deletions cut 0 bases from V and 6 bases from J, with 12 bases between. The CDR3 is made up of 14 amino acids. The CDR3 here is CATSREVPPSEQYF. The CDR3 DNA sequence: TGTGCCACCAGCAGAGAGGTCCCCCCCAGCGAGCAGTACTTC.

The rearrangement uses TRBV19 and TRBJ2-6; 8 bases are shared with TRBD1. V lost 5 bases, J lost 0 bases, and 6 bases stayed unmatched. The CDR3 totals 17 residues. Germline V gene lookup returns CDR1 LNHDA and CDR2 SQIVND (reference sequence). Written as DNA, the CDR3 is TGTGCCAGTAGTCAGGGGGCTCTTCCCTCTGGGGCCAACGTCCTGACTTTC. As protein: CASSQGALPSGANVLTF.

The CDR3 DNA follows: TGTGCCAGCAGTTTATGGGGAGTTCAGCCCCAGCATTTT. Encoded protein: CASSLWGVQPQHF. The rearrangement uses TRBV12-3 or TRBV12-4 and TRBJ1-5; D remains ambiguous. The CDR3 consists of 13 residues. The V and J ends lost 2 bases and 6 bases respectively, with 8 bases between them.

V and J are TRBV5-1 and TRBJ1-4; the match to TRBD1 covers 9 bases. This CDR3 region has 15 residues. After removal of 3 bases from V and 6 bases from J, the junction contained 6 bases not matched to a gene. The V gene's germline CDR1 is SGHRS and CDR2 YFSETQ. The CDR3 DNA sequence: TGCGCCAGCAGCTCAACAGGGGGCCGGGATGAAAAACTGTTTTTT. It yields the protein CASSSTGGRDEKLFF.

The sample holds one count of this clone. The CDR3 coding sequence is TGCAGTGCTAGTGCGGGAGCTCAGCCCCAGCATTTT. This sequence encodes CSASAGAQPQHF. The V and J genes are TRBV20-1 and TRBJ1-5; D gene ambiguous. The V gene's germline CDR1 is DFQATT and CDR2 SNEGSKA (reference sequence). The CDR3 covers 12 residues. Trimming took 3 bases from V and 6 from J, leaving 9 bases between them.

Regarding this clone: Additional DNA sequences in this sample encode the identical CDR3. The chain employs TRBV5-1 and TRBJ1-3; tentatively, D is TRBD1 (5 bases). Germline V gives CDR1 SGHRS, CDR2 YFSETQ. This CDR3 has 14 residues. V was cut by 1 base and J by 0 bases, with 5 bases left in between. The DNA of the CDR3 is TGCGCCAGCAGCTTGACAGGCTCTGGAAACACCATATATTTT. Its protein is CASSLTGSGNTIYF.

The V gene is TRBV5-1, the J gene TRBJ2-3; TRBD2 matches 7 bases. The CDR3 runs to 16 residues. Germline V gene sequence: CDR1 SGHRS, CDR2 YFSETQ. V lost 0 bases to trimming and J lost 2 bases; unmatched junction nucleotides: 6. In DNA form, the CDR3 reads TGCGCCAGCAGCTTGGCAGTTCTAGCGGCCACAGATACGCAGTATTTT. It yields the protein CASSLAVLAATDTQYF.

This sequence joins TRBV6-5 and TRBJ1-4; 7 nucleotides align to TRBD1. Germline-derived CDR1 and CDR2 are MNHEY and SVGAGI. This CDR3 comprises 15 residues. V lost 7 bases to trimming and J lost 7 bases; unmatched junction nucleotides: 12. This CDR3 reads CASTSKGAPSEKLFF. The CDR3 region has the DNA TGTGCCAGCACGAGCAAGGGGGCGCCTAGTGAAAAACTGTTTTTT.

The chain combines TRBV5-1 with TRBJ2-7, with 8 bases lining up with TRBD1. With 6 bases clipped from V and 3 bases from J, the junction kept 5 bases outside the gene matches. Germline CDR1 and CDR2: SGHRS and YFSETQ. The CDR3 runs 13 residues. CDR3 amino acids: CASTGTGLYEQYF. The CDR3 bases are TGCGCCAGCACCGGGACAGGACTCTACGAGCAGTACTTC.

V and J are TRBV29-1 and TRBJ1-2, with 8 bases aligning to TRBD1. This CDR3 contains 12 residues. Germline CDR1 is SQVTM and CDR2 is ANQGSEA. V trimming: 1 base; J trimming: 7 bases; junction bases outside the gene matches: 2. The CDR3 sequence: CSVEGQGSGYTF. DNA of the CDR3: TGCAGCGTTGAAGGACAGGGGTCTGGCTACACCTTC.

The chain uses TRBV20-1 and TRBJ2-6, with 7 bases matching TRBD1. Germline CDR1 DFQATT, CDR2 SNEGSKA (reference sequence). With 3 bases clipped from V and 0 bases from J, the junction kept 5 bases outside the gene matches. The CDR3 length is 16 residues. The DNA of the CDR3 is TGCAGTGCTAGTCCGACAGGGAGCTCTGGGGCCAACGTCCTGACTTTC. As protein: CSASPTGSSGANVLTF.

V gene TRBV3-1 (or the pseudogene TRBV3-2) combines with J gene TRBJ2-7, with 8 positions matching TRBD1. The CDR3 runs to 15 residues. CDR1 and CDR2 (germline): LGHDT, YNNKEL (reference sequence). V was pared by 4 bases and J by 1 base, with 6 bases of the junction left unmatched. The CDR3 here is CASSPRTGPSYEQYF. The DNA of the CDR3 is TGTGCCAGCAGCCCTAGGACAGGGCCGTCCTACGAGCAGTACTTC.

The chain joins TRBV12-3 or TRBV12-4 to TRBJ2-5; D is unresolved. The CDR3 contains 13 residues. V lost 6 bases and J lost 4, with 12 bases in between. This chain's CDR3 is CASSRTFTETQYF. The CDR3 nucleotides read TGTGCCAGCAGCCGAACTTTTACAGAGACCCAGTACTTC.

Only one count was recorded for this clone. The chain is built from TRBV9 and TRBJ2-5; 10 bases align to TRBD2. The trim removed 4 bases at V and 7 bases at J, leaving 7 bases unmatched. Germline V lookup: CDR1 SGDLS, CDR2 YYNGEE. This CDR3 spans 14 amino acids. CDR3 in amino acids: CASSTSGGAVTQYF. CDR3 nucleotides: TGTGCCAGCAGCACGAGCGGGGGGGCGGTGACCCAGTACTTC.

The V call is TRBV9, the J call TRBJ1-1; D unclear. Germline V gene data show CDR1 as SGDLS and CDR2 as YYNGEE. Between the trimmed V and J ends, which lost 0 bases and 1 base, there was a span of 10 bases. CDR3 size: 15 residues. The CDR3: CASSVATSRNTEAFF. The CDR3 DNA is TGTGCCAGCAGCGTAGCTACTAGTCGGAACACTGAAGCTTTCTTT.

The chain recombines TRBV6-1 with TRBJ2-5, with unresolved D. This CDR3 spans 15 amino acids. Germline CDR1 and CDR2: MNHNS and SASEGT. V lost 0 bases and J lost 5, with 13 bases in between. The CDR3 sequence is CASSEASPSRETQYF. The CDR3 DNA is TGTGCCAGCAGTGAAGCAAGTCCGAGCCGCGAGACCCAGTACTTC.

The chain joins TRBV6-5 to TRBJ1-2; TRBD1 might be the D (5 bases). The CDR3 has 15 residues. Trimming removed 5 bases at V and 0 bases at J, with 13 bases between. The germline V gene has CDR1 MNHEY and CDR2 SVGAGI. Here the CDR3 reads CASSTRATANYGYTF. The CDR3 region has the DNA TGTGCCAGCAGTACCAGAGCGACAGCTAACTATGGCTACACCTTC.